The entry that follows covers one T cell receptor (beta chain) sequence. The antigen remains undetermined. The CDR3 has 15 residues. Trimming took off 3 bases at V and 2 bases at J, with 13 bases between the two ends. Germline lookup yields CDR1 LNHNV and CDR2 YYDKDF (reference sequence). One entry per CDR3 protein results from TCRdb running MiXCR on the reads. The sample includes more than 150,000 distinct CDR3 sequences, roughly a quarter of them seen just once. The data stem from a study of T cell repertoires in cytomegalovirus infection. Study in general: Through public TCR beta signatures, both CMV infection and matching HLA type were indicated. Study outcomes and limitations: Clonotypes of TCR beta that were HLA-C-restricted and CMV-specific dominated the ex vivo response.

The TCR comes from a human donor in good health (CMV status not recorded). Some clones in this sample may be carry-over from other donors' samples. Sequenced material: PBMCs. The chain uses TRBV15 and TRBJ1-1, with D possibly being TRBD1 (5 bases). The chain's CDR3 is CATSRNRDRNTEAFF. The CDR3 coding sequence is TGTGCCACCAGCAGGAACCGGGACCGAAACACTGAAGCTTTCTTT.